The rows below give T cell receptor beta chains drawn from one sample of a study of shared clonotypes between healthy human individuals. Profiling relied on immunoSEQ multiplex PCR, and the TCRdb table lists in-frame clones only, not all of them. The sample records 550,000 to 600,000 clones, around 77% being singletons. Material: PBMCs. These receptors were obtained from a woman between 35 and 50 years old in good health. Some clones in this sample may be carry-over from other donors' samples. Each CDR3 is given with its conserved first and last residue. A D gene is named only where the DNA matches it firmly. Not all rows give a size; the values are once, few, many and, for expanded clones, a class.

>NA|TRBV27|12|TRBJ2-7|NA
CASRCGGDEQYF
TGTGCCAGCAGGTGCGGGGGCGACGAGCAGTACTTC
>NA|TRBV10-3|13|TRBJ1-5|NA
CAISDRGNQPQHF
TGTGCCATCAGTGACAGGGGCAATCAGCCCCAGCATTTT
>TRBD2|TRBV7-3|15|TRBJ2-3|NA
CASSLSGLATDTQYF
TGTGCCAGCAGCTTAAGTGGACTAGCCACAGATACGCAGTATTTT
>NA|TRBV6-6|12|TRBJ1-2|many
CASSNEWSGYTF
TGTGCCAGCAGCAACGAGTGGTCCGGCTACACCTTC
>TRBD2|TRBV11-2|17|TRBJ2-1|NA
CASSLVGSGSSYNEQFF
TGTGCCAGCAGCTTAGTAGGTAGCGGGAGCTCCTACAATGAGCAGTTCTTC
>NA|TRBV27|17|TRBJ1-1|few
CASSLFNVGAGNTEAFF
TGTGCCAGCAGTTTATTTAATGTCGGGGCTGGGAACACTGAAGCTTTCTTT
>TRBD2|TRBV11-1|15|TRBJ2-3|once
CASSFVAGGADTQYF
TGTGCCAGCAGCTTTGTGGCGGGAGGGGCAGATACGCAGTATTTT
>NA|TRBV6-5|15|TRBJ2-7|NA
CASSYSSIGSYEQYF
TGTGCCAGCAGTTACTCGTCAATTGGCAGTTACGAGCAGTACTTC
>TRBD1|TRBV7-8|14|TRBJ1-4|NA
CASSFDRVVEKLFF
TGTGCCAGCAGCTTCGACAGGGTGGTTGAAAAACTGTTTTTT
>TRBD2|TRBV2|15|TRBJ2-7|NA
CASSEGLAEMYEQYF
TGTGCCAGCAGTGAAGGCCTAGCGGAGATGTACGAGCAGTACTTC
>NA|TRBV4-2|15|TRBJ1-3|NA
CASSQGRGGGNTIYF
TGTGCCAGCAGCCAAGGTCGGGGAGGTGGAAACACCATATATTTT
>NA|TRBV4-3|16|TRBJ2-2|NA
CASSQDFRANTGELFF
TGCGCCAGCAGCCAAGATTTTAGGGCGAACACCGGGGAGCTGTTTTTT
>NA|TRBV29-1|16|TRBJ2-4|many
CSVEEVWGAAKNIQYF
TGCAGCGTTGAAGAGGTATGGGGAGCAGCCAAAAACATTCAGTACTTC
>NA|TRBV7-8|12|TRBJ1-1|once
CASSLARYEAFF
TGTGCCAGCAGCTTAGCCAGATATGAAGCTTTCTTT
>TRBD2|TRBV5-4|17|TRBJ2-1|NA
CASSLGLAGGQGDEQFF
TGTGCCAGCAGCTTAGGACTAGCGGGAGGTCAAGGGGACGAGCAGTTCTTC
>TRBD2|TRBV9|15|TRBJ2-5|NA
CASSPRGLQQETQYF
TGTGCCAGCAGCCCCCGGGGACTACAACAAGAGACCCAGTACTTC
>TRBD1|TRBV2|12|TRBJ2-5|NA
CASAPGGETQYF
TGTGCCAGCGCTCCAGGGGGAGAGACCCAGTACTTC
>TRBD1|TRBV9|14|TRBJ1-1|NA
CASSVGGRGTEAFF
TGTGCCAGCAGCGTAGGTGGCAGGGGGACCGAAGCTTTCTTT
>TRBD1|TRBV7-9|16|TRBJ1-4|NA
CASSKGQGLWIEKLFF
TGTGCCAGCAGCAAAGGACAGGGCTTGTGGATTGAAAAACTGTTTTTT
>NA|TRBV29-1|12|TRBJ2-7|once
CSAREGYYEQYF
TGCAGCGCAAGGGAAGGGTACTACGAGCAGTACTTC
>NA|TRBV21-1|16|TRBJ1-5|NA
CASSKIEKNSNQPQHF
TGTGCCAGCAGCAAAATTGAAAAGAATAGCAATCAGCCCCAGCATTTT
>NA|TRBV7-8|13|TRBJ1-1|NA
CASSLGGRTEAFF
TGTGCCAGCAGCTTAGGGGGGCGCACTGAAGCTTTCTTT
>TRBD1|TRBV7-9|16|TRBJ1-3|many
CASSSDRLSSGNTIYF
TGTGCCAGCAGCTCGGACAGGCTGAGCTCTGGAAACACCATATATTTT
>TRBD2|TRBV10-2|20|TRBJ2-7|NA
CASRLLQAGGAGTSDDEQYF
TGCGCCAGCAGACTACTCCAGGCAGGGGGCGCGGGGACTAGCGATGACGAGCAGTACTTC
>TRBD2|TRBV5-1|15|TRBJ2-3|NA
CASSYALAVTDTQYF
TGCGCCAGCAGCTATGCACTAGCGGTCACAGATACGCAGTATTTT
>TRBD1|TRBV5-1|17|TRBJ2-1|NA
CASSLMTGTGLYNEQFF
TGCGCCAGCAGCTTGATGACCGGGACAGGGTTATACAATGAGCAGTTCTTC
>NA|TRBV2|16|TRBJ2-1|NA
CASRARAGSSYNEQFF
TGTGCCAGCAGGGCAAGGGCCGGGAGCTCCTACAATGAGCAGTTCTTC
>TRBD2|TRBV7-2|15|TRBJ2-1|NA
CASSFTSGNGNEQFF
TGTGCCAGCAGCTTCACTAGCGGGAATGGAAATGAGCAGTTCTTC
>TRBD2|TRBV4-3|16|TRBJ2-3|NA
CASSQGQAGGPDTQYF
TGCGCCAGCAGCCAAGGCCAAGCGGGAGGGCCAGATACGCAGTATTTT
>TRBD1|TRBV19|15|TRBJ1-1|many
CASSGRQGASTEAFF
TGTGCCAGTAGTGGTCGACAGGGGGCGAGTACTGAAGCTTTCTTT
>NA|TRBV5-4|13|TRBJ2-7|once
CASSLEVSSEQYF
TGTGCCAGCAGCTTGGAAGTTAGCAGTGAGCAGTACTTC
>NA|TRBV6-1|12|TRBJ2-7|NA
CASRTDSAIGYF
TGTGCCAGCAGAACCGACAGTGCTATCGGGTACTTC
>NA|TRBV9|14|TRBJ1-3|NA
CASSVGTVGNTIYF
TGTGCCAGCAGCGTGGGGACGGTGGGAAACACCATATATTTT
>NA|TRBV7-8|15|TRBJ1-1|few
CASNSRAPMNTEAFF
TGTGCCAGCAATTCCAGGGCCCCCATGAACACTGAAGCTTTCTTT
>NA|TRBV7-9|14|TRBJ2-7|NA
CASSLAFGGYEQYF
TGTGCCAGCAGCTTAGCGTTTGGAGGGTACGAGCAGTACTTC
>TRBD2|TRBV5-1|19|TRBJ2-1|NA
CASSLVGLAGPSSYNEQFF
TGCGCCAGCAGCTTGGTTGGACTAGCGGGACCCAGCTCCTACAATGAGCAGTTCTTC
>NA|TRBV28|17|TRBJ1-5|many
CASSLTLGLTGNQPQHF
TGTGCCAGCAGTTTAACTTTGGGGTTAACGGGCAATCAGCCCCAGCATTTT